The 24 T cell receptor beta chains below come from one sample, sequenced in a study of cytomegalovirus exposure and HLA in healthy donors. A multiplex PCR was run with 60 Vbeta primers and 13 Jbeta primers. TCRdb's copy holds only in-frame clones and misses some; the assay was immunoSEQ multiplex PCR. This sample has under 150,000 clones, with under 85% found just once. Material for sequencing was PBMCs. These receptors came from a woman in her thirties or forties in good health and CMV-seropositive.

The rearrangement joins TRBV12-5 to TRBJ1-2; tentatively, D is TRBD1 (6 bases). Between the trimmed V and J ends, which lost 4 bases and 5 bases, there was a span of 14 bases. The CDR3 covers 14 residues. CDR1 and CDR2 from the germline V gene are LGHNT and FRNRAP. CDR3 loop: CASGSTDRRYGYTF. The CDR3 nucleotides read TGTGCTAGTGGTTCGACAGACAGGCGTTATGGCTACACCTTC.

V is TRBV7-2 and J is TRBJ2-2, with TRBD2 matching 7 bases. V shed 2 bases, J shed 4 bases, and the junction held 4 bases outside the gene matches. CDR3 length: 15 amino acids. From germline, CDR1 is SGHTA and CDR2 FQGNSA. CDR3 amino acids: CASSLSGTLTGELFF. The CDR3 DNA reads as TGTGCCAGCAGCTTAAGCGGGACCCTCACCGGGGAGCTGTTTTTT.

The CDR3 region has the DNA TGTGCCAGCAGCCAAGTTCAACAGATAAATGAAAAACTGTTTTTT. Its translation is CASSQVQQINEKLFF. This chain links TRBV4-2 with TRBJ1-4, with D uncertain. The CDR3 runs 15 residues. Germline V lookup: CDR1 LGHNA, CDR2 YNFKEQ. Trimming pared 1 base from V and 5 bases from J, leaving 11 bases between.

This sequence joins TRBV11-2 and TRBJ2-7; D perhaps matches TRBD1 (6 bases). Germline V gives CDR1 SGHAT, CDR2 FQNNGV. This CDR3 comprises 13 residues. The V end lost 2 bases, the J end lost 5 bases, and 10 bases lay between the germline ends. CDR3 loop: CASSLNRVNEQYF. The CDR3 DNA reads TGTGCCAGCAGCTTAAACAGGGTCAACGAGCAGTACTTC.

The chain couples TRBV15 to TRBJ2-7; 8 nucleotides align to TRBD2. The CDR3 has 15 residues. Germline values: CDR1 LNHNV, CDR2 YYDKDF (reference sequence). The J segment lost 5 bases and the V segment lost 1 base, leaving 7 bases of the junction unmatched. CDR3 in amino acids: CATSRASGGLDEQYF. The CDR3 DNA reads TGTGCCACCAGCAGAGCTTCGGGGGGGCTAGACGAGCAGTACTTC.

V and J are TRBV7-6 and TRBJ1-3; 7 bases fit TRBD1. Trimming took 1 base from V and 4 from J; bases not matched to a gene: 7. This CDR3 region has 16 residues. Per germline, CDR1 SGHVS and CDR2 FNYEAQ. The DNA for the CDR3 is TGTGCCAGCAGCTTAGGACAGGGCAAGAAGGGAAACACCATATATTTT. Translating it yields CASSLGQGKKGNTIYF. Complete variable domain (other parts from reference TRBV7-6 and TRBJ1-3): GAGVSQSPRYKVTKRGQDVALRCDPISGHVSLYWYRQALGQGPEFLTYFNYEAQQDKSGLPNDRFSAERPEGSISTLTIQRTEQRDSAMYRCASSLGQGKKGNTIYFGEGSWLTVV.

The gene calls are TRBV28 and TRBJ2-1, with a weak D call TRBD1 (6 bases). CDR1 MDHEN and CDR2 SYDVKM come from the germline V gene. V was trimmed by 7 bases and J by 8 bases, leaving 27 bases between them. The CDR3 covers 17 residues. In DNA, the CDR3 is TGTGCCAGCACCCCTCCGAAGGCATGGACAGCGAGTGATGAGCAGTTCTTC. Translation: CASTPPKAWTASDEQFF.

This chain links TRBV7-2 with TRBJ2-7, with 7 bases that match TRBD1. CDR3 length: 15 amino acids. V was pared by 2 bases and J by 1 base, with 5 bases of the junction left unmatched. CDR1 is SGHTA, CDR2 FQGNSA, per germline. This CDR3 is CASSLNPGQSYEQYF. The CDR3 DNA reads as TGTGCCAGCAGCTTAAACCCGGGACAGTCCTACGAGCAGTACTTC. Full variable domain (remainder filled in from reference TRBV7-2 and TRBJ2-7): GAGVSQSPSNKVTEKGKDVELRCDPISGHTALYWYRQSLGQGLEFLIYFQGNSAPDKSGLPSDRFSAERTGGSVSTLTIQRTQQEDSAVYLCASSLNPGQSYEQYFGPGTRLTVT.

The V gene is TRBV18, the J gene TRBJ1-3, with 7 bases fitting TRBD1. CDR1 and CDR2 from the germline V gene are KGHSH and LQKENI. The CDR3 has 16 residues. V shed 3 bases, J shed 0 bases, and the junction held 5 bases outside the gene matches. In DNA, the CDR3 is TGTGCCAGCTCACCGACAGGGCCTCTCTCTGGAAACACCATATATTTT. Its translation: CASSPTGPLSGNTIYF.

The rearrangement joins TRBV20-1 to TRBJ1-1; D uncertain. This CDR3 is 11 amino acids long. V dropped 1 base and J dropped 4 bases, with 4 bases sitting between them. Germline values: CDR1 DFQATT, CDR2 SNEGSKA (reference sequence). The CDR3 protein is CSARGLTEAFF. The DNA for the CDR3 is TGCAGTGCTAGAGGGCTCACTGAAGCTTTCTTT.

The CDR3 protein is CSAGNQGNSYEQYF. DNA for the CDR3: TGCAGCGCTGGGAACCAGGGGAACTCCTACGAGCAGTACTTC. The chain carries TRBV29-1 and TRBJ2-5, with D tentatively TRBD1 (6 bases). The J call could be wrong; TRBJ2-7 is a better fit for the DNA end. This CDR3 contains 14 residues. The germline gives CDR1 SQVTM, CDR2 ANQGSEA.

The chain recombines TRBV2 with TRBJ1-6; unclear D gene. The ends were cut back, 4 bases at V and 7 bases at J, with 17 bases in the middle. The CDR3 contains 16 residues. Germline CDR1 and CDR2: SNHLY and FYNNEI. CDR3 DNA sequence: TGTGCCAGCAGTGTTCGCCCCCTGCGGGAGAATTCACCCCTCCACTTT. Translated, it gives CASSVRPLRENSPLHF.

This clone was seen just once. In nucleotides, the CDR3 is TGTGCCAGCAGCCCTGCTCTGTCAACGGGGGGCTACACCTTC. Translation gives CASSPALSTGGYTF. The rearrangement links TRBV5-4 to TRBJ1-2; D is uncertain. Germline loops: CDR1 SGHNT, CDR2 YYREEE (reference sequence). Trimming stripped 4 bases from V and 8 bases from J, with 18 bases between. The CDR3 sequence is 14 residues long.

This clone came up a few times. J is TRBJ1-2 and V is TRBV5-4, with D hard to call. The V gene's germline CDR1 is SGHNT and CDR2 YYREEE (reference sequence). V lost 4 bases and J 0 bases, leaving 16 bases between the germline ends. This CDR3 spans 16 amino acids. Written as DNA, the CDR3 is TGTGCCAGCAGCCCAGGTGGGAGCAGCACTAACTATGGCTACACCTTC. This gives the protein CASSPGGSSTNYGYTF.

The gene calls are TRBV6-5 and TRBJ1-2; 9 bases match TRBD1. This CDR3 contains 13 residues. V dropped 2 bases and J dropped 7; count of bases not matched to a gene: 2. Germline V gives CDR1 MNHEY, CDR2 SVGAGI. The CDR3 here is CASSYEDRGGYTF. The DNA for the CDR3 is TGTGCCAGCAGTTACGAGGACAGGGGTGGCTACACCTTC.

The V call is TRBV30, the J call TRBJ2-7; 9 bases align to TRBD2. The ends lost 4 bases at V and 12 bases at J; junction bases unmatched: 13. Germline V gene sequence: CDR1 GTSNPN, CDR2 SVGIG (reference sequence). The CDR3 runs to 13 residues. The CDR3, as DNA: TGTGCCTGGACTCCAATGGGGGGGACTAGCCCGTACTTC. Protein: CAWTPMGGTSPYF.

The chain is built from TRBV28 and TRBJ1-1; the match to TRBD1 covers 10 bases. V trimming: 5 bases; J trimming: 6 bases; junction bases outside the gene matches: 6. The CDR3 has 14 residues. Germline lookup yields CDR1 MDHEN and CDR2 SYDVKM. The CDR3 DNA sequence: TGTGCCAGCAGTACGGACAGGGGGAAGGCTGAAGCTTTCTTT. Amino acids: CASSTDRGKAEAFF.

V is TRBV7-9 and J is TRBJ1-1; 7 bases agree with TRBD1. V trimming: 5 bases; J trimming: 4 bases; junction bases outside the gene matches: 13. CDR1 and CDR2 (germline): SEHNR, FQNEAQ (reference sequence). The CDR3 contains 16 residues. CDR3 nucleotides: TGTGCCAGCAGCGACCCGACAGGGAAGGCGGGCACTGAAGCTTTCTTT. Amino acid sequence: CASSDPTGKAGTEAFF. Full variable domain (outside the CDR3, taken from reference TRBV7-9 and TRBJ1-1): DTGVSQNPRHKITKRGQNVTFRCDPISEHNRLYWYRQTLGQGPEFLTYFQNEAQLEKSRLLSDRFSAERPKGSFSTLEIQRTEQGDSAMYLCASSDPTGKAGTEAFFGQGTRLTVV.

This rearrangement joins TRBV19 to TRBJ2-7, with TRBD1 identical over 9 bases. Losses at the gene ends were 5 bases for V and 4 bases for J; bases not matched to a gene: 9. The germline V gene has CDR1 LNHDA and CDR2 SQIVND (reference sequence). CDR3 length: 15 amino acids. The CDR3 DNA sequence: TGTGCCAGTAGTCGCACAGGGGGCGGGGATTACGAGCAGTACTTC. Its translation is CASSRTGGGDYEQYF. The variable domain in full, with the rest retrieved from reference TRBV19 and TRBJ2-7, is DGGITQSPKYLFRKEGQNVTLSCEQNLNHDAMYWYRQDPGQGLRLIYYSQIVNDFQKGDIAEGYSVSREKKESFPLTVTSAQKNPTAFYLCASSRTGGGDYEQYFGPGTRLTVT.

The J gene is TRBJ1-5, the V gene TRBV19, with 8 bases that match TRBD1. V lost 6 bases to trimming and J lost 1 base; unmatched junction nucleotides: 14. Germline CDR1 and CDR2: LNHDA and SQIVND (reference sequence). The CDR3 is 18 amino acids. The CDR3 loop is CASRLGQGSGRSNQPQHF. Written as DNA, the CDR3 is TGTGCCAGTAGACTCGGACAGGGTTCCGGAAGAAGCAATCAGCCCCAGCATTTT.

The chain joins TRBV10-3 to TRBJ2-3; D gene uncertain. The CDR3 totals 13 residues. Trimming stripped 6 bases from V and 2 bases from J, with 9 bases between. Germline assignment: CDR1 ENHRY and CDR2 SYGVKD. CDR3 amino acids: CAIRGSLTDTQYF. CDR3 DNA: TGTGCCATCAGGGGCAGCCTCACAGATACGCAGTATTTT.

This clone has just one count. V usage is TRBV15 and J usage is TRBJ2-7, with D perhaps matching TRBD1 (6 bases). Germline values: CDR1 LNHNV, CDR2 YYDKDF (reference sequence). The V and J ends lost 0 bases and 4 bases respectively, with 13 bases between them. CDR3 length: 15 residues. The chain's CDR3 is CATSRDGITGYEQYF. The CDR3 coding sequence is TGTGCCACCAGCAGAGATGGGATTACAGGGTACGAGCAGTACTTC.

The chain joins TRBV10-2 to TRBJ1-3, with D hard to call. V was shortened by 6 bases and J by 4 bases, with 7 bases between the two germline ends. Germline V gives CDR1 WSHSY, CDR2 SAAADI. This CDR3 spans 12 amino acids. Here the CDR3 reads CASRPRGNTIYF. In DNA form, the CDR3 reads TGCGCCAGCAGGCCCCGGGGAAACACCATATATTTT.

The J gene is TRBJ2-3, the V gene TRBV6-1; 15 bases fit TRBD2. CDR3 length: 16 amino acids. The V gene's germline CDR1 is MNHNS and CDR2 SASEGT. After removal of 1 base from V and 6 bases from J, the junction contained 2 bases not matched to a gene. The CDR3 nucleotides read TGTGCCAGCAGTGAAGGGACTAGCGGGGGGGTTGATACGCAGTATTTT. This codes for CASSEGTSGGVDTQYF.